This is a list of T cell receptor beta chains from one sample in a study of T cell repertoires in cytomegalovirus infection. Each CDR3 protein gets one entry after TCRdb re-called the reads with MiXCR. The sample lists 650,000 to 850,000 distinct CDR3 sequences, approximately 32% seen once, with roughly 14% in the top ten. Antigens of these TCRs are unknown. The sample in question was cultured CD8+ T cells from PBMCs, obtained from culture after CMV antigen stimulation. These receptors were collected from a human donor in good health (CMV status not recorded). Some clones in this sample may be carry-over from other donors' samples. Each CDR3 is given with its conserved first and last residue. The order of the fields is V gene, clone size, D gene, J gene, CDR3 protein, CDR3 DNA. A D gene is named only where the DNA matches it firmly. The listing skips clone size in some rows; elsewhere it reads once, few, many or a size class.

TRBV5-1	-	TRBD1	TRBJ2-2	CASSPTGTDYTGELFF	TGCGCCAGCAGCCCTACTGGGACAGATTACACCGGGGAGCTGTTTTTT
TRBV7-9	-	TRBD1	TRBJ2-7	CASSSHESTGNSYEQYF	TGTGCCAGCAGCTCTCACGAATCGACAGGGAACTCCTACGAGCAGTACTTC
TRBV6-5	few	TRBD1	TRBJ1-1	CASSYGTEEAFF	TGTGCCAGCAGTTACGGGACAGAAGAAGCTTTCTTT
TRBV4-3	-	TRBD2	TRBJ2-1	CASTRGGEINEQFF	TGCGCCAGCACCCGGGGGGGCGAAATCAATGAGCAGTTCTTC
TRBV20-1	few	TRBD2	TRBJ2-3	CSARDLTLAGGTDTQYF	TGCAGTGCTAGAGACCTTACACTAGCGGGGGGAACAGATACGCAGTATTTT
TRBV20-1	-	TRBD2	TRBJ2-3	CSASPGLGITDTQYF	TGCAGTGCTAGCCCGGGACTAGGGATCACAGATACGCAGTATTTT
TRBV24-1	-	-	TRBJ2-3	CATSDLARPGRQYF	TGTGCCACCAGTGATTTGGCCCGACCAGGGCGGCAGTATTTT
TRBV5-1	many	-	TRBJ1-1	CASSLVRLNTEAFF	TGTGCCAGCAGCTTAGTGCGCCTGAACACTGAAGCTTTCTTT
TRBV4-1	-	-	TRBJ2-2	CASSPRWSVAGELFF	TGCGCCAGCAGCCCCCGATGGAGTGTGGCCGGGGAGCTGTTTTTT
TRBV6-1	-	-	TRBJ1-1	CASGVWTEAFF	TGTGCCAGCGGGGTTTGGACTGAAGCTTTCTTT
TRBV7-2	-	-	TRBJ1-2	CASSPTGPGGFYGYTF	TGTGCCAGCAGCCCTACGGGCCCTGGGGGGTTCTATGGCTACACCTTC
TRBV3-1	-	-	TRBJ2-5	CASRRTGYQETQYF	TGTGCCAGCAGACGTACAGGGTACCAAGAGACCCAGTACTTC
TRBV6-6	many	-	TRBJ2-1	CASRSATGGSWGNEQFF	TGTGCCAGCAGGAGCGCCACCGGGGGTAGTTGGGGCAATGAGCAGTTCTTC
TRBV18	few	-	TRBJ1-2	CASSPPDLFGYGYTF	TGTGCCAGCTCACCACCGGACCTCTTTGGGTATGGCTACACCTTC
TRBV19	-	TRBD1	TRBJ1-1	CASRQGSYEAFF	TGTGCCAGTAGACAGGGGTCTTATGAAGCTTTCTTT
TRBV7-9	-	TRBD1	TRBJ1-2	CASSSRDREGYTF	TGTGCCAGCAGCTCCCGGGACAGGGAAGGCTACACCTTC
TRBV5-5	once	TRBD2	TRBJ2-3	CASSSIDRTSGRTDTQYF	TGTGCCAGCAGCTCGATCGACCGGACTAGCGGGAGGACAGATACGCAGTATTTT
TRBV7-6	few	-	TRBJ1-4	CASSGRAGEKLFF	TGTGCCAGCTCGGGCAGGGCTGGGGAAAAACTGTTTTTT
TRBV14	-	-	TRBJ1-2	CASSQGQGSAYGYTF	TGTGCCAGCAGCCAAGGGCAGGGGTCTGCCTATGGCTACACCTTC
TRBV2	few	TRBD2	TRBJ2-3	CAIPLETSGAPDTQYF	TGTGCCATACCCCTGGAGACTAGCGGGGCACCAGATACGCAGTATTTT
TRBV7-9	many	-	TRBJ2-7	CASSLSSEEQYF	TGTGCCAGCAGCTTATCATCCGAGGAGCAGTACTTC
TRBV19	few	-	TRBJ2-1	CASSMGPRSEQFF	TGTGCCAGTAGTATGGGGCCCAGGAGCGAGCAGTTCTTC
TRBV20-1	few	-	TRBJ2-1	CSARDRGLTRGDEQFF	TGCAGTGCTAGAGATCGTGGCCTAACCCGAGGGGATGAGCAGTTCTTC
TRBV5-5	once	TRBD1	TRBJ2-5	CASSLTPNRGREETQYF	TGTGCCAGCAGCTTGACCCCCAACAGGGGGAGAGAGGAGACCCAGTACTTC
TRBV27	-	TRBD1	TRBJ2-1	CASSISGTGAYNEQFF	TGTGCCAGCAGCATATCCGGGACAGGAGCCTACAATGAGCAGTTCTTC
TRBV12-3/TRBV12-4	-	TRBD1	TRBJ2-7	CASSQPGTGNYEQYF	TGTGCCAGCAGTCAGCCCGGGACAGGGAACTACGAGCAGTACTTC
TRBV9	-	TRBD2	TRBJ2-1	CASSPTGTSGPYNEQFF	TGTGCCAGCAGCCCTACCGGGACTAGCGGCCCCTACAATGAGCAGTTCTTC
TRBV7-9	few	-	TRBJ1-4	CASSLWADSDGHEKLFF	TGTGCCAGCAGCTTATGGGCAGACTCAGACGGGCATGAAAAACTGTTTTTT
TRBV7-9	few	-	TRBJ1-5	CASSWGQALHF	TGTGCCAGCAGCTGGGGTCAGGCTCTACATTTT
TRBV27	few	TRBD2	TRBJ2-5	CASSRLSGGEETQYF	TGTGCCAGCAGTCGGCTTAGCGGGGGTGAAGAGACCCAGTACTTC
TRBV7-8	many	-	TRBJ2-2	CASSLSVGETGELFF	TGTGCCAGCAGCTTAAGTGTGGGAGAGACCGGGGAGCTGTTTTTT
TRBV12-3/TRBV12-4	-	-	TRBJ1-4	CASSFLQASEKLFF	TGTGCCAGCAGTTTCCTCCAGGCCTCTGAAAAACTGTTTTTT
TRBV7-9	-	TRBD1	TRBJ2-1	CASSLNGQGHHRTEQFF	TGTGCCAGCAGCTTGAACGGACAGGGCCACCACCGGACTGAGCAGTTCTTC
TRBV4-3	few	-	TRBJ2-3	CASSQEGPASTDTQYF	TGCGCCAGCAGCCAAGAAGGTCCAGCTAGCACAGATACGCAGTATTTT
TRBV9	-	-	TRBJ1-1	CASSSAAGNTEAFF	TGTGCCAGCAGCTCAGCAGCGGGGAACACTGAAGCTTTCTTT
TRBV11-2	-	-	TRBJ1-1	CASSYQSSLAEAFF	TGTGCCAGCAGCTACCAATCGTCTCTAGCTGAAGCTTTCTTT
TRBV7-8	-	TRBD2	TRBJ2-1	CASSPRLARNEQFF	TGTGCCAGCAGCCCCCGACTAGCTAGAAATGAGCAGTTCTTC
TRBV7-2	many	-	TRBJ1-2	CASSLNSRIPRQGTNYGYTF	TGTGCCAGCAGCTTAAATAGTAGGATCCCAAGGCAGGGCACTAACTATGGCTACACCTTC
TRBV15	-	TRBD1	TRBJ1-3	CATRRDRGSGNTIYF	TGTGCCACCAGACGGGACAGGGGTTCTGGAAACACCATATATTTT
TRBV6-4	-	TRBD2	TRBJ2-3	CASRLAGGRTDTQYF	TGTGCCAGCAGACTAGCGGGGGGGCGAACAGATACGCAGTATTTT
TRBV7-9	-	-	TRBJ2-2	CASRSLIGELFF	TGTGCCAGCAGGTCGTTAATCGGGGAGCTGTTTTTT
TRBV12-3/TRBV12-4	-	TRBD1	TRBJ2-1	CASSRPGQGANEQFF	TGTGCCAGCAGCCGTCCGGGACAGGGGGCGAATGAGCAGTTCTTC
TRBV12-3/TRBV12-4	-	-	TRBJ1-2	CASSPVSGYGYTF	TGTGCCAGCAGTCCAGTTTCGGGCTATGGCTACACCTTC
TRBV19	-	-	TRBJ2-7	CASSISPGQRAYEQYF	TGTGCCAGTAGTATCTCCCCGGGACAGCGGGCATACGAGCAGTACTTC
TRBV10-3	-	-	TRBJ2-1	CAISAGSGGIIYEQFF	TGTGCCATCAGTGCCGGTTCAGGTGGTATAATCTATGAGCAGTTCTTC
TRBV4-3	once	-	TRBJ1-2	CASSIDVVGENYGYTF	TGCGCCAGCAGCATCGATGTGGTCGGAGAGAACTATGGCTACACCTTC
TRBV7-9	many	-	TRBJ1-2	CASSLWALMNYGYTF	TGTGCCAGCAGCTTATGGGCACTAATGAACTATGGCTACACCTTC
TRBV7-6	many	-	TRBJ2-1	CASSLLAAIEDEQFF	TGTGCCAGCAGCCTACTAGCCGCCATAGAGGATGAGCAGTTCTTC
TRBV20-1	-	TRBD1	TRBJ2-5	CSAHVPGQGGTLETQYF	TGCAGTGCCCACGTCCCGGGACAGGGGGGCACCCTTGAGACCCAGTACTTC
TRBV2	-	TRBD1	TRBJ2-7	CASTGQFLSYEQYF	TGTGCCAGCACGGGACAGTTTCTCTCCTACGAGCAGTACTTC
TRBV5-4	-	TRBD2	TRBJ2-3	CASSVLAGPDTQYF	TGTGCCAGCAGCGTCCTAGCGGGCCCAGATACGCAGTATTTT
TRBV7-9	many	-	TRBJ2-5	CASSLAGGEETQYF	TGTGCCAGCAGCTTAGCAGGGGGGGAAGAGACCCAGTACTTC
TRBV4-2	few	-	TRBJ1-1	CASSQEAGAYTEAFF	TGTGCCAGCAGCCAAGAAGCCGGGGCCTACACTGAAGCTTTCTTT
TRBV15	-	TRBD1	TRBJ2-1	CATSSFVLGQGDEQFF	TGTGCCACCAGCAGTTTTGTGTTGGGACAGGGCGATGAGCAGTTCTTC
TRBV6-4	-	-	TRBJ2-1	CASTEGGEQFF	TGTGCCAGCACCGAAGGGGGTGAGCAGTTCTTC
TRBV12-3/TRBV12-4	-	-	TRBJ1-5	CASGYRPHQPQHF	TGTGCCAGCGGTTACAGGCCCCATCAGCCCCAGCATTTT
TRBV7-9	few	TRBD1	TRBJ1-5	CASSWDRDYQPQHF	TGTGCCAGCAGCTGGGACAGGGATTATCAGCCCCAGCATTTT